Listed here is a single T cell receptor beta chain. Its antigen is currently unknown. The same CDR3 arises from other DNA sequences in this sample as well. The sample originates from a study of shared clonotypes between healthy human individuals. Study overall: Participating donors consisted of a couple of women and a few men aged 18 to 49.

Findings and limits, study-wide: There were few donors, and this limited the genetic and exposure-history diversity represented.

CD45RO-negative cells were positively selected for CCR7, leaving out terminally differentiated effector memory CD45RA+ cells. Assay: immunoSEQ multiplex PCR; the TCRdb copy retains only in-frame clones and omits some. The data show about 2 million clones, roughly 95% seen once. This clonotype was obtained from a man in his late teens or twenties in good health. Sequencing was done on a sample of naive CD8+ T cells sorted from blood.

The CDR3 sequence: CSVVWNTGELFF. DNA of the CDR3: TGCAGCGTTGTTTGGAACACCGGGGAGCTGTTTTTT. The chain is built from TRBV29-1 and TRBJ2-2, with D hard to call. The V gene lost 4 bases and the J gene lost 1 base, with 4 bases spanning the gap. The CDR3 contains 12 residues. CDR1 and CDR2 from the germline V gene are SQVTM and ANQGSEA.